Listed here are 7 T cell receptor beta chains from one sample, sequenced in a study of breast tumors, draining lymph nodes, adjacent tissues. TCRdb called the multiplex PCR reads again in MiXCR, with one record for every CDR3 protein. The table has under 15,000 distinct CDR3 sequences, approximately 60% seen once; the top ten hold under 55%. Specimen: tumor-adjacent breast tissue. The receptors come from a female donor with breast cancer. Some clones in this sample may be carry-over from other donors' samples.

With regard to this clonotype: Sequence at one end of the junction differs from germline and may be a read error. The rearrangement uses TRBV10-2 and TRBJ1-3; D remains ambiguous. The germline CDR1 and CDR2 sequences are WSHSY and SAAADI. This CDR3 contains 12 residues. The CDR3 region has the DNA TGCGCCAGCAGTGAAGGTGGAAGCACCATATATTTT. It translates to CASSEGGSTIYF.

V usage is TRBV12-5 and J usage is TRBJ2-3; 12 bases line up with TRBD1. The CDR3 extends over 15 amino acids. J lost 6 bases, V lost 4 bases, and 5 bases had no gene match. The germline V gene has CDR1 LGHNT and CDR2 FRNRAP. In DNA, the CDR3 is TGTGCTAGTGGTTCCGGGGACAGGGGGCGCGATACGCAGTATTTT. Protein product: CASGSGDRGRDTQYF.

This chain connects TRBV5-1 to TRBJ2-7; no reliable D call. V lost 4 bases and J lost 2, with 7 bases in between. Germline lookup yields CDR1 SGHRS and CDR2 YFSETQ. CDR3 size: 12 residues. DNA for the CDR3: TGCGCCAGCAGCAGTGAGACCTACGAGCAGTACTTC. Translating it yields CASSSETYEQYF.

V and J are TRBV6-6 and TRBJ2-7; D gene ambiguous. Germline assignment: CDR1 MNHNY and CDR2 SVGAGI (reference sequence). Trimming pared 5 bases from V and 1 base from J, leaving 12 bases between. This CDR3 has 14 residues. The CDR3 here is CASSHVGSSYEQYF. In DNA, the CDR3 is TGTGCCAGCAGTCACGTCGGTTCTTCCTACGAGCAGTACTTC.

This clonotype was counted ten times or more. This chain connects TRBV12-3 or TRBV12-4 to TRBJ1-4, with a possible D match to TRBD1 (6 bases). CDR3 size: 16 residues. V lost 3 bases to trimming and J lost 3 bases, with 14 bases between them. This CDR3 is CASSFLRGGANEKLFF. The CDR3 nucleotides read TGTGCCAGCAGTTTTTTGAGGGGGGGTGCTAATGAAAAACTGTTTTTT.

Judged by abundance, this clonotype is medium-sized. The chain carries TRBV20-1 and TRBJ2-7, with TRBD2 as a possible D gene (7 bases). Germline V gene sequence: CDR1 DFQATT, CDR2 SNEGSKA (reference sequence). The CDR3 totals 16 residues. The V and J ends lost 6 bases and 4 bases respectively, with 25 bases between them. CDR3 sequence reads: CSAPRDLGGGGYEQYF. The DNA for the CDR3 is TGCAGTGCACCCAGGGACCTCGGGGGAGGGGGATACGAGCAGTACTTC.

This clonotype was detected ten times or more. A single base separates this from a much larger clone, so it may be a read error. The CDR3 region is CASSHDLNTGELFF. In DNA, the CDR3 is TGTGCCAGCAGTCACGACTTGAACACCGGGGAGCTGTTTTTT. This chain joins TRBV6-2 or TRBV6-3 and TRBJ2-2; no clear D. V gave up 5 bases and J gave up 1 base, with 8 bases separating them. In germline, CDR1 is MNHEY, CDR2 SVGEGT. The CDR3 is made up of 14 amino acids.